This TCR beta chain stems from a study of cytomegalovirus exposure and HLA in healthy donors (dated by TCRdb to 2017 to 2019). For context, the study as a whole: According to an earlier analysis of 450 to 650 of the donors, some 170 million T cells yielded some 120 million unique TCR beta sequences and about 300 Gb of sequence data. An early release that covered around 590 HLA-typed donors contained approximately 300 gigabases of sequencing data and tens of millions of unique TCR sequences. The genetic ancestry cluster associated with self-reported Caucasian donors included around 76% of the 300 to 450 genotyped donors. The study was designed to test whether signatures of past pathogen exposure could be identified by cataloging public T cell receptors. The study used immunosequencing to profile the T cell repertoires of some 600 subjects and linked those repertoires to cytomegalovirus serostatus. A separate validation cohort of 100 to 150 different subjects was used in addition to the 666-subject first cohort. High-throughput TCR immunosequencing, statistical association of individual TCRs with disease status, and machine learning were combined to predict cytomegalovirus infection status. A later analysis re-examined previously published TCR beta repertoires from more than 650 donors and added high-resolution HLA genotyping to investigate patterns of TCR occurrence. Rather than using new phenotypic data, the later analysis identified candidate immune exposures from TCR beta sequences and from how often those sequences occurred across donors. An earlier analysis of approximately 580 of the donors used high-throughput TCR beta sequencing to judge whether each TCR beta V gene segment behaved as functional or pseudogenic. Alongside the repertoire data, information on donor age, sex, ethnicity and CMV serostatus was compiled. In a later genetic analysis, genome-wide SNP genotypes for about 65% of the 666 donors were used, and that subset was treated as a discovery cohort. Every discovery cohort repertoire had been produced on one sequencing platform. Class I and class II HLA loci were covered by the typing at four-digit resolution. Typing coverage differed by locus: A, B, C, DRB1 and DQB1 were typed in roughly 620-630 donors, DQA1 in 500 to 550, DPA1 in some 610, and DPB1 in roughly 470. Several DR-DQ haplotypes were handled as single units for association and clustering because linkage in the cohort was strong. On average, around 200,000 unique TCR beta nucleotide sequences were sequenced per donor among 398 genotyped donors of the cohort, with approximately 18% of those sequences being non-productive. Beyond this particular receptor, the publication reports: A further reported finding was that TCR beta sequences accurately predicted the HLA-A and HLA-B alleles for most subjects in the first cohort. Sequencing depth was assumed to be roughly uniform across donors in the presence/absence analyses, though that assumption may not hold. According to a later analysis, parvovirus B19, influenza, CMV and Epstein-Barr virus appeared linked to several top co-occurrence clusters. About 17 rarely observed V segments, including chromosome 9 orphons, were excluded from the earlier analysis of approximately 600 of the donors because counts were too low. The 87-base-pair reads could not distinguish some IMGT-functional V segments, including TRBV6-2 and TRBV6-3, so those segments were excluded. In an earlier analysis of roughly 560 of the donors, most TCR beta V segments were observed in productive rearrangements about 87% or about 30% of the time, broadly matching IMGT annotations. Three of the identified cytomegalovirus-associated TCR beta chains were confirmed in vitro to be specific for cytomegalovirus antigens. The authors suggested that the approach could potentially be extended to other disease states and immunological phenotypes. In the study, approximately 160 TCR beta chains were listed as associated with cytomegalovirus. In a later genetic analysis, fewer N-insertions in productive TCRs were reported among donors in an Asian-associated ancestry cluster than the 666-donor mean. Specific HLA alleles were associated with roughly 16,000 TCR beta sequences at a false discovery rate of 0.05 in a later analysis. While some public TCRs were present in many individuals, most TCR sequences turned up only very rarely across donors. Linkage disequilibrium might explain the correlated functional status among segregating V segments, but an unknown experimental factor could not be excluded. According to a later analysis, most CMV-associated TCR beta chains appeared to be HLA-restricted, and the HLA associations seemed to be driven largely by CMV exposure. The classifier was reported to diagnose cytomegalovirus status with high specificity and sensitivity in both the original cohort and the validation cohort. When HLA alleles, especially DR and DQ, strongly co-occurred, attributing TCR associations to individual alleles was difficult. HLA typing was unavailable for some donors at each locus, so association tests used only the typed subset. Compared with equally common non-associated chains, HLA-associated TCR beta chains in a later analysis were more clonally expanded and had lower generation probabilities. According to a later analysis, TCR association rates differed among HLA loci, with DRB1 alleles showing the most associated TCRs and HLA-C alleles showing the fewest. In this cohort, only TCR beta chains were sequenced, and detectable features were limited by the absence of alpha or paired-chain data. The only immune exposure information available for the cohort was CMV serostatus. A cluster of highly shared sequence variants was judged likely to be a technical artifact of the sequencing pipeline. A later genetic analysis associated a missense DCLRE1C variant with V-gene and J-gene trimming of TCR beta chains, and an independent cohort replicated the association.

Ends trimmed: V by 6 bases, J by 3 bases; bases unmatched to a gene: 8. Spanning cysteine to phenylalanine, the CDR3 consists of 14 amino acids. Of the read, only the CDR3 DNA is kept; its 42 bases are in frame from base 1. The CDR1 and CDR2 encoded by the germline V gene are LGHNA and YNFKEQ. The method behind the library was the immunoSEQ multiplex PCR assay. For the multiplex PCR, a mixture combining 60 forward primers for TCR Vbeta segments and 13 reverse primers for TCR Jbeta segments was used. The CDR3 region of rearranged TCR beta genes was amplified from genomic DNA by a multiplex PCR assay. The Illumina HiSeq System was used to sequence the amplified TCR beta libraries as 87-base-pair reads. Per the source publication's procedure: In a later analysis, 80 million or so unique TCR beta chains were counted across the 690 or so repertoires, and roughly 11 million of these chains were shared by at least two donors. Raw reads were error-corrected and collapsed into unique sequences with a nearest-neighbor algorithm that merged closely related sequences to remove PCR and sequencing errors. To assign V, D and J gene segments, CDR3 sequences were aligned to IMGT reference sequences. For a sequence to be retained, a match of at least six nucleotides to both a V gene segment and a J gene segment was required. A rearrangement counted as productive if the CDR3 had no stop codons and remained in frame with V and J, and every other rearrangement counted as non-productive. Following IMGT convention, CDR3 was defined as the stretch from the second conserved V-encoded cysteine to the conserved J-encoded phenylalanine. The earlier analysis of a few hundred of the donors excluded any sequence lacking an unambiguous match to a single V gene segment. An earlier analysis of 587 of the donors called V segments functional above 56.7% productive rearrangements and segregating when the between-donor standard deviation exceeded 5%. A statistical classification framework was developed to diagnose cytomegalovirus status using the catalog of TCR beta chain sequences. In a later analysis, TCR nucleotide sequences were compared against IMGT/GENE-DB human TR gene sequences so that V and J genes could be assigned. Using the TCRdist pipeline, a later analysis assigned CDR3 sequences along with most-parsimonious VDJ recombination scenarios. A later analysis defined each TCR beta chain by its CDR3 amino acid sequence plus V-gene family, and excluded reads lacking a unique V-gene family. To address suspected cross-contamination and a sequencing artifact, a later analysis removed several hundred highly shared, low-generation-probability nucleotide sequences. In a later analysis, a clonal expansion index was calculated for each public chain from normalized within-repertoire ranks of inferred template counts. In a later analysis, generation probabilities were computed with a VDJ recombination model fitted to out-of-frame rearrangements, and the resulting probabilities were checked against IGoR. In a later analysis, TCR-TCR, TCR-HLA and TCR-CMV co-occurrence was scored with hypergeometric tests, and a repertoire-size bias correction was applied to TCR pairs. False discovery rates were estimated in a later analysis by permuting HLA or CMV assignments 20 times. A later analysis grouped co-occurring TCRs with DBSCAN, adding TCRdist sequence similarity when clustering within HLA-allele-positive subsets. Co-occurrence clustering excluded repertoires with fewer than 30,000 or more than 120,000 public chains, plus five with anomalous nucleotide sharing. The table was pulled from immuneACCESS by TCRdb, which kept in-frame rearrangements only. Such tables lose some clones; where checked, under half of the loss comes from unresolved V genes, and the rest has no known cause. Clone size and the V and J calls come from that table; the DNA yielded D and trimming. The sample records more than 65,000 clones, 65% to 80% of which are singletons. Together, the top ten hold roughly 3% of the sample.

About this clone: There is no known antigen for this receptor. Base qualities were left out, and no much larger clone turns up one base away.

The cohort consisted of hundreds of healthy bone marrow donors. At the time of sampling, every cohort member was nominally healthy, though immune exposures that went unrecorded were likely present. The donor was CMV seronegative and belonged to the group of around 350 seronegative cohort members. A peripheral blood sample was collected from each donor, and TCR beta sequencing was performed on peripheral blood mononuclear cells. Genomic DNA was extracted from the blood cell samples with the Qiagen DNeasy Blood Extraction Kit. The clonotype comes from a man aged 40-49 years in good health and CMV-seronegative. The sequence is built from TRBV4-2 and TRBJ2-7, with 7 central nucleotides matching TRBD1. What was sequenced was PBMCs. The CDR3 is CASRTQGSNYEQYF. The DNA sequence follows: TGTGCCAGCAGAACACAGGGGAGTAACTACGAGCAGTACTTC.